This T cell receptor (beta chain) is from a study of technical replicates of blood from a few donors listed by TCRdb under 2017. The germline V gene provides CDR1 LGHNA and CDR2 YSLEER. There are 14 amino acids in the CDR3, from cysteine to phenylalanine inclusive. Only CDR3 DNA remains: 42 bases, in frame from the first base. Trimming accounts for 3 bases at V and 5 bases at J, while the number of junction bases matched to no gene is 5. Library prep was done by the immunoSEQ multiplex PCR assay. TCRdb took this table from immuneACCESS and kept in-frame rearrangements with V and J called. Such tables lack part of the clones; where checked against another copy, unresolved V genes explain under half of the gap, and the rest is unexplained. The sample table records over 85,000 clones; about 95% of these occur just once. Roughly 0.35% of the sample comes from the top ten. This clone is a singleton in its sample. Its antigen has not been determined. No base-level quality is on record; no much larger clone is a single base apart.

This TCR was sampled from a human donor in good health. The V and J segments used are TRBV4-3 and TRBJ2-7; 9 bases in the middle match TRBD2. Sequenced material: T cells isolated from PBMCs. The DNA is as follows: TGCGCCAGCAGCCAGACCTTAGCGGGAGACGAGCAGTACTTC. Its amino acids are CASSQTLAGDEQYF.